The source of this T cell receptor (beta chain) is a study of T-cell memory formation after mild COVID-19. From the 5' RACE reads, TCRdb called clonotypes with MiXCR, one entry per CDR3 protein. The sample shows roughly 610,000 distinct CDR3 sequences, around 15% of them seen only once. The sequencing input was PBMCs or a T cell subset sorted from them (not recorded which). This TCR derives from an adult woman who had mild COVID-19 (a few samples of this study predate the infection). Cell type and time point are not known.

CDR3 in DNA: TGTGCCATCAGGGGGGGACTCACTGACACCGGGGAGCTGTTTTTT. Its protein product is CAIRGGLTDTGELFF. V and J are TRBV10-3 and TRBJ2-2; tentatively, D is TRBD2 (6 bases). The CDR3 has 15 residues. Germline CDR1 and CDR2: ENHRY and SYGVKD. V gave up 6 bases and J gave up 3 bases, with 14 bases separating them.